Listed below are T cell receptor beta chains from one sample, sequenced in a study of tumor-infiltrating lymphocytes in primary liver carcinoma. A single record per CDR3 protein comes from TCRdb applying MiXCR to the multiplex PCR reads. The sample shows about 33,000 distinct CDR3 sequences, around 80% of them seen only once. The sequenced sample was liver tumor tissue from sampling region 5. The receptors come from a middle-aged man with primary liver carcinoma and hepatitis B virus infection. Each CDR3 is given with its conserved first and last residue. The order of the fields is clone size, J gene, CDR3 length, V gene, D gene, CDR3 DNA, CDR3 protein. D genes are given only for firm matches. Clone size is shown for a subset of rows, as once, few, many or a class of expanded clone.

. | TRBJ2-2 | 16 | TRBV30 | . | TGTGCCTGGAGCCACTCTCTCAGGACATACACTCGGGAGCTGTTTTTT | CAWSHSLRTYTRELFF
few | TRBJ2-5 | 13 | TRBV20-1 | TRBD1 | TGCAGTGCTGGGGACAGGGGAGGAGAGACCCAGTACTTC | CSAGDRGGETQYF
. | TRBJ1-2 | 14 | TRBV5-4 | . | TGTGCCAGCAGTAAGGACTGGGGGCTTCGTGGCTACACCTTC | CASSKDWGLRGYTF
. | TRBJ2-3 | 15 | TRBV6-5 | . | TGTGCCAGCAGTTCCCCGGGAGAGGGCATAGATACGCTGTATTTT | CASSSPGEGIDTLYF
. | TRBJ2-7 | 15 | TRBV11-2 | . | TGTGCCAGCAGCTTAGAGCCCCGGATCTCTGGCGAGCAGCACTTC | CASSLEPRISGEQHF
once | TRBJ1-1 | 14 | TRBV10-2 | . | TGCGCCTCAAGGGACGGGGGGGCCAACATTGAAGCATTCTTT | CASRDGGANIEAFF
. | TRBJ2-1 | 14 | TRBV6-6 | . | TGTGCCAACAATTACTCGGCCCTAGCCCCTGAGCAGTTCTTC | CANNYSALAPEQFF
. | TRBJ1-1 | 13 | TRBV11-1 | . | TGTGCCAGCAGGCGCCAGGTGAACACTGAAGCTCTTTTT | CASRRQVNTEALF
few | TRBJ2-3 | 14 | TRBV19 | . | TGTGCCAGCCACAGGGTCAGAGGGGCAGATACGCAGTATTTT | CASHRVRGADTQYF
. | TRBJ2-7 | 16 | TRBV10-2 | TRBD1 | TGCGCCAGCAGCCCAAGGACAGGATTGACCTCCTGCGAGCAGTACTTC | CASSPRTGLTSCEQYF
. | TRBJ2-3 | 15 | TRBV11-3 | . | TGTGCCAGCAGCTTTGAGTCCGGGTGCACAGATACGCGGTATTTT | CASSFESGCTDTRYF
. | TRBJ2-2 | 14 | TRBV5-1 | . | TGCGCCAGAAGCTTGGGGTCTTACACCGGGGACCTGTTTTTT | CARSLGSYTGDLFF
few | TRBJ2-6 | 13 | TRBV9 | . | TGTGCCAGCAGCGTAGGCGGGGCCAACGTCCTGACTTTC | CASSVGGANVLTF
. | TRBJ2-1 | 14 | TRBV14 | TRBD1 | TGTGTCAGCAGCCAGGGGGTTCTGAGCAATGAGCAGCTCTTC | CVSSQGVLSNEQLF
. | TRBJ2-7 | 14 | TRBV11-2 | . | TGTGCCAGCAGTTCTCGGACATGGGACTACGAGCAGTACTTC | CASSSRTWDYEQYF
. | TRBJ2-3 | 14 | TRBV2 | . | TGTGCCAGCAGTGGGTCTAGCGAGCGAAATACGCAGTATTTT | CASSGSSERNTQYF
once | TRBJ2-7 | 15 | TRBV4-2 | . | TGTGCCAGCAGCCAATTAGCTGGTGATCAAAACGAGCAGTACTTC | CASSQLAGDQNEQYF
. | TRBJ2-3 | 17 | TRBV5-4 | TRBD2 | TGTGCCAGCAGCCTCCTACTGACTAGCGGGAGCGCAGATACGCAGTATTTT | CASSLLLTSGSADTQYF
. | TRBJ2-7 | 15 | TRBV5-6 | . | TGTGCCTGCAGCTTCATGCCTAGCTGGACGTACAAGCAGTACTTC | CACSFMPSWTYKQYF
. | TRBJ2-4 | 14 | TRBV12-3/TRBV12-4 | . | TGTGACAGCAGTTTGGGGGGTCGGCGTGACATTCAGTACTTC | CDSSLGGRRDIQYF
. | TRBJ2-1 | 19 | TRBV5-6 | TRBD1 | TGTGGCAGCAGCAGCCCAGCTCGGGACAGTATAAGCCCCTACAATGAGCAGTTCTTC | CGSSSPARDSISPYNEQFF
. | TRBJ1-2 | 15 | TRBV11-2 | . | TGTGCCAGCAGCTATATAGGGGACTCCCCCCCAGGCTACACCTTC | CASSYIGDSPPGYTF
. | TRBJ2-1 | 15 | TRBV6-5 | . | TGTGCCAGTAGTCCGGGACCACAAACACGCAATGAGCAGTTCTTC | CASSPGPQTRNEQFF
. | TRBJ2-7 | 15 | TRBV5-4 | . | TGTGCCAGCAGCTTGGATCACGGGAGCCTCTACGAGCAGCAATTC | CASSLDHGSLYEQQF
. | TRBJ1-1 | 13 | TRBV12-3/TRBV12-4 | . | TGTGCCATCGAGACATGGTGGAACACTGAAGCTTTCTTT | CAIETWWNTEAFF
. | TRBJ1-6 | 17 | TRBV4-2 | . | TGTGCTAGCAGCCAAGATCCGGGGGGGACCAATAATTCACCCCTCCACTTT | CASSQDPGGTNNSPLHF
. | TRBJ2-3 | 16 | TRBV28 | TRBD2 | TGTGCTAGCAGTCTCGGGACTAGCAGTGTCACAGATACGCAGTATTTT | CASSLGTSSVTDTQYF
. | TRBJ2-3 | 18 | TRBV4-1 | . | TGCGCCAGGAACCGAGATCGGCAGGGCTGGGTTGCCGCAGATACGCAGTATTTT | CARNRDRQGWVAADTQYF
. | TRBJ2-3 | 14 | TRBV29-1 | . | TGCAGCGCCCGGCGGGAAATAATCACAGATACGCAGTATTTT | CSARREIITDTQYF
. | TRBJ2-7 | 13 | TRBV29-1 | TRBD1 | TGCAGCTTGCGGGACAGGGGGCAGTACGAACAGTACTTC | CSLRDRGQYEQYF
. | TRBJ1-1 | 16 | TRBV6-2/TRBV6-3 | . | TGTGCCAACATTTACTCCCGGGATAGGGTTGCCACTGAAGCTTTCTTT | CANIYSRDRVATEAFF
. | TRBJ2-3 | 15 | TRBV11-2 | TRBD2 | TGTGCCAGCAGTACTGGGACTAGCGGCACAGATATGCAGTATTTT | CASSTGTSGTDMQYF
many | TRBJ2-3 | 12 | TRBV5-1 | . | TGCGCCAGCAGCTTGGCTACAGATACGCAGTATTTT | CASSLATDTQYF
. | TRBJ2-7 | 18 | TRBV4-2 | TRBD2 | TGTGGCAACAGTGGAAAACCGGGACTAGCGGGAGGGCCACACGGGCAGTACTTC | CGNSGKPGLAGGPHGQYF
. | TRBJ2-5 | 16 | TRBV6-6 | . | TGTGCCAGCAGTACCCCCGGGGTGCCGCCCCAAGAGGCCCAGTACTTC | CASSTPGVPPQEAQYF
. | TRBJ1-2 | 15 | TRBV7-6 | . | TGTGCCAGCAGCTTAGCGCCGGGGTCAAACTATGGCTACACCTTC | CASSLAPGSNYGYTF
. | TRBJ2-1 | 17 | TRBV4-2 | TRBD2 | TGTGCCAGCAGCGCTGTCGCGGGTTTAGCGGGAGTCGATGAGCAGTTCTTC | CASSAVAGLAGVDEQFF
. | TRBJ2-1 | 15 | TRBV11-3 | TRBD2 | TGTGCCAGCAGGCCCCAGCGGGAGGGGCTGGGTGAGCAGTTCTTC | CASRPQREGLGEQFF
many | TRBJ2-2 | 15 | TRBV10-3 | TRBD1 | TGTGCCATCAGTGAGACAGGGGGCGACACCGGGGAGCTGTTTTTT | CAISETGGDTGELFF
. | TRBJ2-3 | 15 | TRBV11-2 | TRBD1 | TGTGCCAGCAGCGTATTACAGGGGAGCGCAGATACGCAATGTTTT | CASSVLQGSADTQCF
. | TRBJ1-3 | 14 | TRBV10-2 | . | TGCGCCAGCAGAGCCACAGGGAACCGAAACACCATATATTTT | CASRATGNRNTIYF
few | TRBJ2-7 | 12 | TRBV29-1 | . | TGCAGCGTACGGGATGACACGATGGGGCAGTACTTC | CSVRDDTMGQYF
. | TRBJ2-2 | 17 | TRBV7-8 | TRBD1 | TGTGCCAGCAGCCCGAGACAGGGGAGACCACACACCGGGGAGCTGTTATTT | CASSPRQGRPHTGELLF
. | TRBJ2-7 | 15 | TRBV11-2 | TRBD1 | TGTGCCAGCAGCCGAGGGACAGGGAGAACCTACGAGTGGTACTTC | CASSRGTGRTYEWYF
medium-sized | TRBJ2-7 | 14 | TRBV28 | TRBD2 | TGTGCCAGCAGTCTCCTAGCGGGAGCCTACGAGCAGTACTTC | CASSLLAGAYEQYF
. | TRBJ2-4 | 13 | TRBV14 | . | TGTGATAGCAGCTGGGGCCCGGGGGACATTCAGTACTTC | CDSSWGPGDIQYF
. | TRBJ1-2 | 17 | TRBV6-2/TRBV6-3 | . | TGTGACAGCAGTTACGGAGCGGGGCTGACAGCTCCCTATGGCTACACCTTC | CDSSYGAGLTAPYGYTF
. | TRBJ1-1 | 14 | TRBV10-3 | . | TGTGCCATGAGTGAGCCAAAGAAAGACACTGAAGCTTTCTTT | CAMSEPKKDTEAFF
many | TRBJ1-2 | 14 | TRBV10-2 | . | TGCGCCAGCACCGAGGGGGGGCTCGACTATGGCTACACCTTC | CASTEGGLDYGYTF
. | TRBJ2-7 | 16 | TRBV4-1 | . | TGCGCCAACAGCCAAGAGTGGCGGGAAATGTGGTACGAGCAGTACTTC | CANSQEWREMWYEQYF
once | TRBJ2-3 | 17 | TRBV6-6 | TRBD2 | TGTGCCAGAAGTTACACATCCCTAGCGGGGATCGCAGATACGCAATATTTT | CARSYTSLAGIADTQYF
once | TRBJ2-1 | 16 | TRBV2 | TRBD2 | TGTGCCAGCAGTGAGGTCGGACTAGCGGGAGTGGAGGAGCAGTTCTTC | CASSEVGLAGVEEQFF
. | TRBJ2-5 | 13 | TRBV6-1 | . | TGTGCCAGTCATGGTTTTCCCAAAGAGATCCAGTACTTC | CASHGFPKEIQYF
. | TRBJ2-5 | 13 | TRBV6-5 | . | TGTGCCAGGAGGGGGGCCCCCCTGGAAACCCAGTACTTC | CARRGAPLETQYF
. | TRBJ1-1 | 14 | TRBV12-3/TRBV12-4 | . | TGTGCCGGCAGTTTACTGCCAGTGGGCACTGAAGCTTTCTTT | CAGSLLPVGTEAFF